The entry below describes one T cell receptor beta chain. Seattle enrolled patients during active infection and tracked them longitudinally. This entry comes from a study of blood T cell repertoires in COVID-19. Study in general: Samples of COVID-19 (acute and convalescent) were obtained from the United States, Italy and Spain.

Source study methods: Quantification of nucleated cells was approximated via reference gene primer amplification. TCRdb keeps only in-frame clones here, not all; method: immunoSEQ multiplex PCR. V and J calls and clone size are those listed in that table; D and trimming were worked out from the DNA. The table shows 55,000 to 80,000 clones, with about 80% occurring only once. From germline, CDR1 is SEHNR and CDR2 FQNEAQ (reference sequence). The germline V and J ends were trimmed by 4 bases and 4 bases, with 10 bases remaining between them. This CDR3 is built from 13 residues. This sequence originates from a man in his 60s with COVID-19, enrolled during active disease. The specimen sequenced was peripheral blood. This chain links TRBV7-9 with TRBJ1-2; TRBD1 might be the D (5 bases). DNA of the CDR3: TGTGCCAGCAGCTCCGACAGATCCTATGGCTACACCTTC. Amino acid sequence: CASSSDRSYGYTF. Full variable domain (remainder filled in from reference TRBV7-9 and TRBJ1-2): DTGVSQNPRHKITKRGQNVTFRCDPISEHNRLYWYRQTLGQGPEFLTYFQNEAQLEKSRLLSDRFSAERPKGSFSTLEIQRTEQGDSAMYLCASSSDRSYGYTFGSGTRLTVV.